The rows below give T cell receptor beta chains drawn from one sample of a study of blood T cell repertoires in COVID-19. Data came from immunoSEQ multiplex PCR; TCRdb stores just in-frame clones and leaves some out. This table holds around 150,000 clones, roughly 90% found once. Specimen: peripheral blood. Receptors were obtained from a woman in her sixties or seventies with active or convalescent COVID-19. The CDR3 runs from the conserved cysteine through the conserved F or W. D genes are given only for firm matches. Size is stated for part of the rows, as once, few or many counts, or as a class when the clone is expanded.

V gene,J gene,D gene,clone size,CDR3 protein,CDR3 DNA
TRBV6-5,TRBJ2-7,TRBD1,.,CASRPGQGRSLEQYF,TGTGCCAGCAGGCCGGGACAGGGACGATCCCTGGAGCAGTACTTC
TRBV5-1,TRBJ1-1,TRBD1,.,CASSLSSGGNTEAFF,TGCGCCAGCAGCTTGAGTTCAGGGGGCAACACTGAAGCTTTCTTT
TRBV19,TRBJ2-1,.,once,CASSMGGGTYNEQFF,TGTGCCAGTAGTATGGGTGGGGGGACTTACAATGAGCAGTTCTTC
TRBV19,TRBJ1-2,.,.,CASSINRYYGYTF,TGTGCCAGTAGTATCAACAGATACTATGGCTACACCTTC
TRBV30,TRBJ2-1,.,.,CAWAKGVKEQFF,TGTGCCTGGGCAAAAGGGGTTAAGGAGCAGTTCTTC
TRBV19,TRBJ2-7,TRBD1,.,CASSKETGAPYEQYF,TGTGCCAGTAGTAAGGAGACAGGGGCACCCTACGAGCAGTACTTC
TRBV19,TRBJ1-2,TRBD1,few,CASSRPGGSYGYTF,TGTGCCAGTAGCCGACCAGGGGGGTCTTATGGCTACACCTTC
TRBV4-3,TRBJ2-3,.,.,CASSQAAISTDTQYF,TGCGCCAGCAGCCAAGCAGCGATTAGCACAGATACGCAGTATTTT
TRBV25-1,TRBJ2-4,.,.,CASSESLVGAAKNIQYF,TGTGCCAGCAGTGAATCCCTAGTGGGGGCAGCCAAAAACATTCAGTACTTC
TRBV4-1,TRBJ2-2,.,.,CASSQDATLGELFF,TGCGCCAGCAGCCAAGACGCGACTCTCGGGGAGCTGTTTTTT
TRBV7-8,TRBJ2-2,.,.,CASSSSGSTGELFF,TGTGCCAGCAGCAGTTCGGGGAGCACCGGGGAGCTGTTTTTT
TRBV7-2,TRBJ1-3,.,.,CASSLLDSASGNTIYF,TGTGCCAGCAGCTTATTGGACAGCGCCTCTGGAAACACCATATATTTT
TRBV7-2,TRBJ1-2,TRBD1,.,CASSLRQGDDGYTF,TGTGCCAGCAGCTTACGACAGGGAGATGATGGCTACACCTTC
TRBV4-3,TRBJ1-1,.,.,CASSQVPGSDAFF,TGCGCCAGCAGCCAAGTGCCAGGCTCAGACGCTTTCTTT
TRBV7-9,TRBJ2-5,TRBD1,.,CASSPGQGYETQYF,TGTGCCAGCTCCCCGGGACAGGGCTATGAGACCCAGTACTTC
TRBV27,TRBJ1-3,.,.,CASSSLGLGNTIYF,TGTGCCAGCAGTTCCCTGGGGCTAGGAAACACCATATATTTT
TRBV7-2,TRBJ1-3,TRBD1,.,CASSLGQGATGNTIYF,TGTGCCAGCAGCTTAGGACAGGGGGCCACTGGAAACACCATATATTTT
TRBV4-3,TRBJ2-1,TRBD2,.,CASSHSGLAGGDEQFF,TGCGCCAGCAGCCACTCCGGACTAGCGGGGGGGGATGAGCAGTTCTTC
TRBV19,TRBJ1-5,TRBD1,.,CASKTGSQPQHF,TGTGCCAGCAAGACAGGGAGTCAGCCCCAGCATTTT
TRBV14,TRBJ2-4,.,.,CASSPIGTSLAKNIQYF,TGTGCCAGCAGCCCCATTGGGACATCGCTAGCCAAAAACATTCAGTACTTC
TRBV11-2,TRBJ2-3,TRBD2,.,CASSRTSGYTLDTQYF,TGTGCCAGCAGCCGGACTAGCGGATACACATTGGATACGCAGTATTTT
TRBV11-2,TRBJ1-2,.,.,CASSLDLGTYGYTF,TGTGCCAGCAGCTTAGATCTCGGTACCTATGGCTACACCTTC
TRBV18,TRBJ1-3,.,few,CASSPSGSGNTIYF,TGTGCCAGCTCACCTAGCGGCTCTGGAAACACCATATATTTT
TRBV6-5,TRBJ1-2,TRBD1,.,CASSYSQGARGGYTF,TGTGCCAGCAGTTACTCGCAGGGGGCGCGGGGTGGCTACACCTTC
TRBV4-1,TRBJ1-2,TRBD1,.,CASSQGVGQGDNYGYTF,TGCGCCAGCAGCCAAGGGGTTGGGCAGGGGGATAACTATGGCTACACCTTC